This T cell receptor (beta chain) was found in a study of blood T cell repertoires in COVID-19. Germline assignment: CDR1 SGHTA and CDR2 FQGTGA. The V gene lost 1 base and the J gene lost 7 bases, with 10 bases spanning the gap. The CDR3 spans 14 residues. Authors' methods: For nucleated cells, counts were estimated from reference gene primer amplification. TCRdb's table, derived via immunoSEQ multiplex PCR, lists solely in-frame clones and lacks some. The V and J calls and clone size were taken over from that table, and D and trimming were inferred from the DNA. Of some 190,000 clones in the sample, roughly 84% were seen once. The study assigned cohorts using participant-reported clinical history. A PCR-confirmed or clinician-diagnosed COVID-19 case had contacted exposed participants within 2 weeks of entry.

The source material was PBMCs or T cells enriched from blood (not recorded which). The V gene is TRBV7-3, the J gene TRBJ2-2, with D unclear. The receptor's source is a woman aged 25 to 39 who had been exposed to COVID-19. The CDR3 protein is CASSLSVTGGELFF. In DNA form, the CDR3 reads TGTGCCAGCAGCTTAAGTGTGACTGGCGGGGAGCTGTTTTTT.